Below are 22 T cell receptor beta chains sequenced from a single sample in a study of technical replicates of blood from a handful of donors. Sequencing used immunoSEQ multiplex PCR; TCRdb keeps in-frame clones, though not all of them. There are more than 65,000 clones in the sample; 90% to 96% occur only once, and more than 0.35% lies in the top ten. Input material: T cells isolated from PBMCs. These receptors all stem from a human donor in good health.

The chain links TRBV11-2 to TRBJ1-2; D call uncertain. From germline, CDR1 is SGHAT and CDR2 FQNNGV. The V and J ends lost 4 bases and 5 bases respectively, with 20 bases between them. There are 16 residues in the CDR3. The CDR3 region is CASSYRSGIFGYGYTF. CDR3 in DNA: TGTGCCAGCAGCTATAGGTCCGGGATATTTGGGTATGGCTACACCTTC.

The chain combines TRBV27 with TRBJ2-1, with unresolved D. The CDR3 is 14 amino acids. Germline V lookup: CDR1 MNHEY, CDR2 SMNVEV (reference sequence). V lost 4 bases and J lost 6, with 13 bases in between. The CDR3 region has the DNA TGTGCCAGCAGTTCCAGTATGGCTCTCAATGAGCAGTTCTTC. This translates into CASSSSMALNEQFF.

The genes are TRBV7-6 and TRBJ2-3, with 7 bases fitting TRBD2. CDR3 length: 18 residues. The junction had 16 bases not matched to a gene; V was cut back by 5 bases and J by 2 bases. From germline, CDR1 is SGHVS and CDR2 FNYEAQ. This CDR3 is CASSQRAWPSGYTDTQYF. The CDR3 region has the DNA TGTGCCAGCAGCCAGAGAGCCTGGCCTAGCGGTTACACAGATACGCAGTATTTT.

The J gene is TRBJ2-5, the V gene TRBV29-1; D not resolved. Germline V gene data show CDR1 as SQVTM and CDR2 as ANQGSEA. Trimming left V 4 bases short and J 0 bases short, with 6 bases between. The CDR3 runs 12 residues. The CDR3 here is CSVGHHQETQYF. The CDR3 nucleotides are TGCAGCGTTGGGCATCACCAAGAGACCCAGTACTTC.

This chain joins TRBV5-6 and TRBJ2-5, with 12 bases lining up with TRBD2. Germline trimming cut 3 bases from V and 4 bases from J; bases unmatched to any gene: 10. Germline CDR1 and CDR2: SGHDT and YYEEEE. The CDR3 is made up of 17 amino acids. CDR3 residues: CASSSLTSGRPLETQYF. CDR3 DNA sequence: TGTGCCAGCAGCTCACTAACTAGCGGGAGGCCGTTAGAGACCCAGTACTTC.

The chain is built from TRBV21-1 and TRBJ1-1; no DNA check was done on the table's D call, TRBD1. TRBV21-1 is a pseudogene. CDR3 size: 11 residues. CDR3 DNA sequence: TGTGCCAGCAGAGGGGGCACTGAAGCTTTCTTT. Residues: CASRGGTEAFF.

This chain connects TRBV7-8 to TRBJ1-2; 7 nucleotides line up with TRBD1. V lost 5 bases to trimming and J lost 2 bases; unmatched junction nucleotides: 8. The CDR3 runs 15 residues. Germline-derived CDR1 and CDR2 are SGHVS and FQNEAQ. The CDR3 region has the DNA TGTGCCAGCAGCCCCAGCTGGGGACAGAACTATGGCTACACCTTC. Its translation is CASSPSWGQNYGYTF.

This clone was recorded once. Compared with germline, one end of the junction differs, possibly owing to a read error. CDR3 region: CASSSGTGLGYAF. The CDR3 region has the DNA TGTGCCAGCAGCTCCGGGACAGGGTTAGGCTACGCCTTC. The chain combines TRBV27 with TRBJ1-2, with 9 bases that match TRBD1. Per the germline V gene, CDR1 is MNHEY and CDR2 is SMNVEV (reference sequence). The CDR3 consists of 13 residues.

The chain uses TRBV4-3 and TRBJ2-1, with TRBD2 identical over 11 bases. V shed 1 base, J shed 13 bases, and the junction held 3 bases outside the gene matches. Germline loops: CDR1 LGHNA, CDR2 YSLEER. The CDR3 is 13 residues long. CDR3 amino acids: CASSQGLAGGQFF. In nucleotides, the CDR3 is TGCGCCAGCAGCCAAGGTCTAGCGGGAGGTCAGTTCTTC.

The chain combines TRBV6-1 with TRBJ1-5, with a possible D match to TRBD1 (5 bases). The CDR3 contains 15 residues. V was shortened by 8 bases and J by 2 bases, with 16 bases between the two germline ends. Germline V gene lookup returns CDR1 MNHNS and CDR2 SASEGT. The CDR3 nucleotides are TGTGCCAGCCACTACAGGACCCCGGGCAATCAGCCCCAGCATTTT. As protein: CASHYRTPGNQPQHF.

DNA of the CDR3: TGTGCCAGCAGTTTAGGACAGGAGAACACTGAAGCTTTCTTT. As protein: CASSLGQENTEAFF. V and J are TRBV28 and TRBJ1-1, with 7 positions matching TRBD1. V lost 2 bases, J lost 1 base, and 1 base stayed unmatched. Per the germline V gene, CDR1 is MDHEN and CDR2 is SYDVKM. The CDR3 is made up of 14 amino acids.

This clone was observed a few times. This rearrangement joins TRBV5-4 to TRBJ1-1; the D is unclear. This CDR3 spans 12 amino acids. Germline V gives CDR1 SGHNT, CDR2 YYREEE (reference sequence). V lost 4 bases and J lost 8, with 12 bases in between. CDR3 in amino acids: CASSDDRLEAFF. Written as DNA, the CDR3 is TGTGCCAGCAGCGATGACCGACTCGAAGCTTTCTTT.

The V and J genes are TRBV29-1 and TRBJ1-1, with 7 bases matching TRBD1. CDR1 is SQVTM, CDR2 ANQGSEA, per germline. The CDR3 totals 12 residues. In DNA form, the CDR3 reads TGCACCGAGACAGGGTCGGACACTGAAGCTTTCTTT. Its translation is CTETGSDTEAFF.

This clone appeared a single time. The genes are TRBV13 and TRBJ2-3; 9 bases fit TRBD1. The CDR3 contains 16 residues. The V segment lost 2 bases and the J segment 6 bases; nucleotides outside the gene matches: 9. The germline CDR1 and CDR2 sequences are PRHDT and FYEKMQ (reference sequence). The CDR3 loop is CASSLLTGQGLDTQYF. DNA for the CDR3: TGTGCCAGCAGCTTATTGACGGGACAGGGATTGGATACGCAGTATTTT.

J is TRBJ1-1 and V is TRBV7-2; D call uncertain. The CDR3 extends over 13 amino acids. Germline CDR1 reads SGHTA; CDR2 reads FQGNSA. Trimming took 5 bases from V and 2 from J, leaving 9 bases between them. In nucleotides, the CDR3 is TGTGCCAGCAGCCGAGGGATTAACACTGAAGCTTTCTTT. It is translated as CASSRGINTEAFF.

CDR3 region: CASSAIAGSYNEQFF. The CDR3 DNA follows: TGTGCCAGCAGCGCAATAGCGGGATCCTACAATGAGCAGTTCTTC. This chain connects TRBV11-3 to TRBJ2-1, with 8 bases that match TRBD2. The CDR3 is made up of 15 amino acids. Germline loops: CDR1 SGHNT, CDR2 YENEEA. V trimming: 5 bases; J trimming: 1 base; junction bases outside the gene matches: 4.

CDR3: CASSQVTGSYEQYF. CDR3 bases: TGTGCCAGCAGCCAAGTAACGGGGTCCTACGAGCAGTACTTC. V usage is TRBV14 and J usage is TRBJ2-7; maybe TRBD2 (5 bases). V was clipped by 1 base and J by 1 base, with 8 bases between them. The CDR3 is 14 amino acids. CDR1 is SGHDN, CDR2 FVKESK, per germline.

V is TRBV18 and J is TRBJ2-2; 9 nucleotides match TRBD2. Per germline, CDR1 KGHSH and CDR2 LQKENI. Germline trimming cut 3 bases from V and 3 bases from J; bases unmatched to any gene: 5. The CDR3 has 16 residues. The CDR3 loop is CASSPTSGDYTGELFF. Here the CDR3 DNA reads TGTGCCAGCTCACCGACTAGCGGAGATTACACCGGGGAGCTGTTTTTT. Using reference TRBV18 and TRBJ2-2 for the parts outside the CDR3, the full variable domain is NAGVMQNPRHLVRRRGQEARLRCSPMKGHSHVYWYRQLPEEGLKFMVYLQKENIIDESGMPKERFSAEFPKEGPSILRIQQVVRGDSAAYFCASSPTSGDYTGELFFGEGSRLTVL.

The rearrangement joins TRBV28 to TRBJ1-1; D gene ambiguous. Germline CDR1 MDHEN, CDR2 SYDVKM. This CDR3 has 13 residues. The V end lost 2 bases, the J end lost 0 bases, and 4 bases lay between the germline ends. The CDR3 DNA follows: TGTGCCAGCAGTTTAGAGTTGAACACTGAAGCTTTCTTT. Its translation: CASSLELNTEAFF.

The genes are TRBV9 and TRBJ2-7, with D maybe TRBD2 (5 bases). V lost 5 bases to trimming and J lost 1 base, with 19 bases between them. This CDR3 is 16 amino acids long. Per the germline V gene, CDR1 is SGDLS and CDR2 is YYNGEE. This chain's CDR3 is CASSLGISGDSYEQYF. The CDR3 nucleotides read TGTGCCAGCAGTTTGGGTATAAGCGGAGATTCCTACGAGCAGTACTTC.

In its sample, this clone was seen a few times. CDR3 sequence (DNA): TGTGCCATACAGGGTGTGAGAACTGAAGCTTTCTTT. As protein: CAIQGVRTEAFF. The chain employs TRBV10-3 and TRBJ1-1, with D possibly being TRBD1 (6 bases). V was shortened by 9 bases and J by 5 bases, with 13 bases between the two germline ends. This CDR3 comprises 12 residues. Germline CDR1 and CDR2: ENHRY and SYGVKD.

The rearrangement links TRBV5-4 to TRBJ2-1; tentative D call: TRBD1 (6 bases). V lost 1 base, J lost 6 bases, and 11 bases lay in between. There are 14 residues in the CDR3. CDR1 and CDR2 (germline): SGHNT, YYREEE (reference sequence). CDR3 region: CASSLLLGANEQFF. DNA for the CDR3: TGTGCCAGCAGCTTGCTTCTGGGGGCCAATGAGCAGTTCTTC.